This TCR beta chain was recovered during a study of blood T cell repertoires in COVID-19. Per the germline V gene, CDR1 is SGHNT and CDR2 is YENEEA. V was pared by 6 bases and J by 6 bases, with 1 base of the junction left unmatched. This CDR3 contains 11 residues. Original processing notes: The assay estimated nucleated cells by amplifying reference gene primers. Produced via immunoSEQ multiplex PCR; TCRdb's table is partial and in-frame only. V, J and clone size reflect that table, while D and trimming were determined from the DNA. Of 200,000 to 250,000 clones listed, approximately 91% are singletons.

The sequencing sample was made of peripheral blood. The TCR was taken from a man aged 60 to 75 who had recovered from COVID-19. The V gene is TRBV11-3, the J gene TRBJ1-1; 7 bases map to TRBD1. The DNA of the CDR3 is TGTGCCAGCAGTCAGGGGGCTGAAGCTTTCTTT. Residues: CASSQGAEAFF. Together with reference TRBV11-3 and TRBJ1-1, the CDR3 gives the full variable domain: EAGVVQSPRYKIIEKKQPVAFWCNPISGHNTLYWYLQNLGQGPELLIRYENEEAVDDSQLPKDRFSAERLKGVDSTLKIQPAELGDSAVYLCASSQGAEAFFGQGTRLTVV.